This T cell receptor beta chain was recorded in a study of blood T cell repertoires in COVID-19. The CDR3 contains 13 residues. V was cut by 0 bases and J by 6 bases, with 7 bases left in between. Germline CDR1 reads SGDLS; CDR2 reads YYNGEE. Produced via immunoSEQ multiplex PCR; TCRdb's table is partial and in-frame only. Counted here are fewer than 600,000 clones, 88% occurring once; the ten biggest clones make up 1.8%. Recruitment covered about 25 US areas and drew participants whose ages spanned roughly 18 to 95 years. Sequencing was carried out using PBMCs or T cells enriched from blood (not recorded which). This TCR derives from a woman aged 40 to 50 who had recovered from COVID-19. The chain has TRBV9 and TRBJ2-1; no definite D call. CDR3 DNA: TGTGCCAGCAGCGTAGGAGACTCCAATGAGCAGTTCTTC. It yields the protein CASSVGDSNEQFF.